This record covers a single TCR beta chain. Its antigen is currently not known. No base-level quality is on record; no much larger clone is a single base apart. One collaborating source in Seattle enrolled patients during active infection and followed them longitudinally through the course of disease. Whole blood was collected in K2EDTA tubes by collaborating institutions according to the institutions' own protocols. For TCRbeta analysis, collaborators shipped samples as frozen whole blood, isolated PBMCs, or DNA extracted from either of those sample types. The CDR3 runs 17 amino acids, cysteine and phenylalanine included. The kept DNA is CDR3 alone, 51 bases in frame from the first base. Taken from the germline V gene, the CDR1 and CDR2 loops are SGHAT and FQNNGV. Compared with germline, V lacks 6 bases and J lacks 1 base; bases without a gene match: 11. This entry comes from a study of blood T cell repertoires in COVID-19 (dated by TCRdb to 2019 to 2021). A note on the overall study: Samples covering the acute and convalescent phases of COVID-19 were provided by collaborators in the United States, Italy and Spain. The prospective study material was composed of cDNA or gDNA derived from T cells, B-cell-depleted T cells, or PBMCs. The dataset comprised deeply sampled blood TCRbeta repertoires from subjects exposed to, actively infected with, or recovered from COVID-19. A freely available public database, intended as a resource for researchers studying the immune response to SARS-CoV-2, is where the repertoires were released. The samples were drawn from two sources: the first 160 participants of the ongoing ImmuneRACE study, and 1,254 subjects contributed by 6 global collaborators. Sample metadata almost always included a de-identified subject ID, COVID-19 status, age in years and sex. Where HLA class I and class II types were available, the types were taken from metadata supplied by the sample provider, not from assay-based typing. What the research found in general, with its limitations: The quantity of clinical and demographic metadata differed by source and by participant and was supplied without curation.

TCRbeta CDR3 regions were amplified from genomic DNA using the immunoSEQ Assay, a bias-controlled multiplex PCR. Per the source publication's procedure: The number of nucleated cells in each sample was estimated from the amplification of reference gene primers within the assay. To quantify the absolute abundance of each unique TCRbeta CDR3 rearrangement, sequence reads were collapsed and filtered. Productive Simpson clonality was computed per sample as the square root of Simpson's diversity index over productive rearrangements. In its TCRdb copy, this immuneACCESS table keeps in-frame sequences only and misses some clones. Where compared with another copy, unresolved V genes explain less than half of these, and the others have no known cause. V and J calls and clone size are as listed in that table; D and trimming were resolved from the DNA. For this sample the table gives approximately 200,000 clones, of which 80% to 90% were detected only once. Approximately 2.5% of the sample is taken by the ten largest.

This TCR derives from a man aged 25-45 years with COVID-19, enrolled during active disease. Recombination joined TRBV11-2 with TRBJ1-2, with 10 bases aligning to TRBD1. What was sequenced was peripheral blood. Read as DNA, the sequence is TGTGCCAGCAGACCAGGGGGGACAGGGGCCGGTAACTATGGCTACACCTTC. Its protein is CASRPGGTGAGNYGYTF.